The rows below give T cell receptor beta chains drawn from one sample of a study of persistence of HIV-infected CD4 T cells. Antigens of these TCRs are unknown. Sequencing used immunoSEQ multiplex PCR; TCRdb keeps in-frame clones, though not all of them. The sample lists 30,000 to 35,000 clones; 75% to 85% were seen once. The sample here was CD4+ T cells sorted from PBMCs after approximately 20-hour stimulation, taken from a patient who received antiretroviral therapy. Receptors were obtained from an adult man with HIV who was CMV-seropositive. CDR3s include the opening cysteine and the closing phenylalanine or tryptophan. Fields, in order: J gene, clone size, D gene, V gene, CDR3 DNA, CDR3 protein. D genes are given only for firm matches. Only part of the rows carry a size: once, few, many, or a class if the clone is expanded.

TRBJ1-1	.	TRBD1	TRBV14	TGTGCCAGCAGCCAAGCCCCCTTTGTCACAGGGGATGACACTGAAGCTTTCTTT	CASSQAPFVTGDDTEAFF
TRBJ2-7	.	.	TRBV6-5	TGTGCCAGCAGTTACTCGCAGGGGCCCTACGAGCAGTACTTC	CASSYSQGPYEQYF
TRBJ1-1	.	TRBD1	TRBV7-2	TGTGCCAGCAGCCCGAAATCGACAGGGCTGAACACTGAAGCTTTCTTT	CASSPKSTGLNTEAFF
TRBJ2-3	.	TRBD2	TRBV15	TGTGCCACCAGCCGCACTAGCGGGGGGGCTTTTAGCACAGATACGCAGTATTTT	CATSRTSGGAFSTDTQYF
TRBJ2-1	.	.	TRBV4-1	TGCGCCAGCAGCCAAGCTTCCCTTCGGGTACGGTCGTCAAATGAGCAGTTCTTC	CASSQASLRVRSSNEQFF
TRBJ1-3	.	.	TRBV30	TGTGCCTGGAGTATAGGAACAGGGAGATCTGGAAACACCATATATTTT	CAWSIGTGRSGNTIYF
TRBJ1-3	.	.	TRBV29-1	TGCAGCGTTAGAAGGGACTCTGGAAACACCATATATTTT	CSVRRDSGNTIYF
TRBJ2-5	.	TRBD1	TRBV9	TGTGCCAGCAGCCCGACAGGGAGACAAGAGACCCAGTACTTC	CASSPTGRQETQYF
TRBJ2-7	.	.	TRBV6-5	TGTGCCAGCACCCACGGGGCCCCCTACGAGCAGTACTTC	CASTHGAPYEQYF
TRBJ2-1	once	TRBD2	TRBV5-4	TGTGCCAGCAGCTTTCCCGGGGGGGCGATCAATGAGCAGTTCTTC	CASSFPGGAINEQFF
TRBJ1-5	few	.	TRBV19	TGTGCCAGTAGTATAGGGAGAGGGAATCAGCCCCAGCATTTT	CASSIGRGNQPQHF
TRBJ2-7	.	TRBD2	TRBV28	TGTGCCAGCAGTTCCGGGACTAGCGGGGTAGACTACGAGCAGTACTTC	CASSSGTSGVDYEQYF
TRBJ1-4	.	.	TRBV9	TGTGCCAGCAGCGTACAGGGTACTAATGAAAAACTGTTTTTT	CASSVQGTNEKLFF
TRBJ2-2	.	TRBD2	TRBV10-1	TGCGCCAGCAGCGCAAGACTAGCGGGAGACGGGGAGCTGTTTTTT	CASSARLAGDGELFF
TRBJ1-1	.	TRBD1	TRBV11-2	TGTGCCAGCAGCTTTCAGACTACACCACAGGGGGCCGACACTGAAGCTTTCTTT	CASSFQTTPQGADTEAFF
TRBJ2-5	.	TRBD1	TRBV9	TGTGCCAGCAGCGTAGATACAGGGGTGGAGACCCAGTACTTC	CASSVDTGVETQYF
TRBJ2-2	.	.	TRBV10-1	TGCGCCAGCAGTCCACTTCCTGAGGCCGGGGAGCTGTTTTTT	CASSPLPEAGELFF
TRBJ2-3	.	.	TRBV7-2	TGTGCCAGCAGCCTCCGACTAGGAGGGCCAGATACGCAGTATTTT	CASSLRLGGPDTQYF
TRBJ2-5	.	TRBD1	TRBV28	TGTGCCAGCAGTTTATTTGGGACAGGGGAAGAGACCCAGTACTTC	CASSLFGTGEETQYF
TRBJ2-6	few	TRBD1	TRBV2	TGTGCCAGCAGCCTAAAACCGGGACAGGGCCTCTCTGGGGCCAACGTCCTGACTTTC	CASSLKPGQGLSGANVLTF
TRBJ1-1	.	.	TRBV3-1/TRBV3-2	TGTGCCAGCAGCCAAGATCTCAGAGGCGCTGAAGCTTTCTTT	CASSQDLRGAEAFF
TRBJ1-6	.	.	TRBV6-5	TGTGCCAGCCGCCTAAGCTCCTATAATTCACCCCTCCACTTT	CASRLSSYNSPLHF
TRBJ1-1	.	.	TRBV29-1	TGCAGCGTTGGACACAATATGGATCAAGCTTTCTTT	CSVGHNMDQAFF
TRBJ1-2	.	.	TRBV12-3/TRBV12-4	TGTGCCAGCAGACAGGGCTTCCTCCATGGCTACACCTTC	CASRQGFLHGYTF
TRBJ1-2	.	.	TRBV29-1	TGCAGCGTTGGGTGGCAGCAAGCTAACTATGGCTACACCTTC	CSVGWQQANYGYTF
TRBJ2-2	.	.	TRBV4-3	TGCGCCAGCAGCCCCCAGGACAGGAACACCGGGGAGCTGTTTTTT	CASSPQDRNTGELFF
TRBJ1-1	.	.	TRBV28	TGTGCCAGCTGCCGTAGGGTGCACACTGAAGCTTTCTTT	CASCRRVHTEAFF
TRBJ2-7	few	TRBD1	TRBV5-1	TGCGCCAGCAGCACCCGACAGGGATACGAGCAGTACTTC	CASSTRQGYEQYF
TRBJ1-2	.	.	TRBV4-1	TGCGCCAGCAGCCCCCACGGATCCGGGACCCTGTTTAACTATGGCTACACCTTC	CASSPHGSGTLFNYGYTF
TRBJ1-2	.	.	TRBV14	TGTGCCAGCAGCCCCTTCCAGGGTCCCTATGGCTACACCTTC	CASSPFQGPYGYTF
TRBJ1-6	.	.	TRBV6-4	TGTGCCAGCAGTGCGACGGTAAATAATTCACCCCTCCACTTT	CASSATVNNSPLHF
TRBJ1-6	.	.	TRBV19	TGTGCCAGTAGTAACTACGGCACCCCCCCCTCCTCCTCACCCCTCCACTTT	CASSNYGTPPSSSPLHF
TRBJ1-2	.	.	TRBV28	TGTGCCAGCAGTTTATACTCTGGCTACACCTTC	CASSLYSGYTF
TRBJ2-1	.	.	TRBV4-2	TGTGCCAGCAGCCATTTGGGCGGGCTGAGCTCCTACAATGAGCAGTTCTTC	CASSHLGGLSSYNEQFF
TRBJ2-2	.	TRBD1	TRBV7-9	TGTGCCAGCATTAACTACAGGGGAGTGACCGGGGAGCTGTTTTTT	CASINYRGVTGELFF
TRBJ2-7	.	.	TRBV18	TGTGCCAGCTCACTAACCGGGACAGCGGGCTACGAGCAGTACTTC	CASSLTGTAGYEQYF
TRBJ1-4	.	.	TRBV6-2/TRBV6-3	TGTGCCAGCAGTTCACGACAGGCTAATGAAAAACTGTTTTTT	CASSSRQANEKLFF
TRBJ2-3	.	.	TRBV7-3	TGTGCCAGCAGCTTAACGGACGGGGCCGGCTGGGGTTCCGTTACGCAGTATTTT	CASSLTDGAGWGSVTQYF
TRBJ1-4	.	TRBD1	TRBV5-5	TGTGCCAGCAGCCCCCTCGGGGGGGACAGGGTTGAAAAACTGTTTTTT	CASSPLGGDRVEKLFF
TRBJ2-3	.	TRBD1	TRBV6-6	TGTGCCAGCGCAAGACAGGGGGTTCCAGATACGCAGTATTTT	CASARQGVPDTQYF
TRBJ1-5	.	.	TRBV7-9	TGTGCCAGCAGCTTAGAGCAGGGGAGAAGCAATCAGCCCCAGCATTTT	CASSLEQGRSNQPQHF
TRBJ1-2	once	.	TRBV7-2	TGTGCCAGCAGCTTAAGGGGCGGGACCTACTATGGCTACACCTTC	CASSLRGGTYYGYTF
TRBJ1-6	.	.	TRBV15	TGTGCCACCAGCAGAGGCGGTGATAGCAGGATGGTATTTTCACCCCTCCACTTT	CATSRGGDSRMVFSPLHF
TRBJ2-1	.	.	TRBV7-8	TGTGCCAGCAGCTTAATTAGCCAATACAATGAGCAGTTCTTC	CASSLISQYNEQFF
TRBJ1-5	once	.	TRBV2	TGTGCCAGCAAGGTGGATAGCAATCAGCCCCAGCATTTT	CASKVDSNQPQHF
TRBJ2-5	few	.	TRBV5-4	TGTGCCAGCAGCTTGGTGGCTCAAGAGACCCAGTACTTC	CASSLVAQETQYF
TRBJ1-1	.	TRBD1	TRBV30	TGTGCCTGGAGTGGACAGGGTGGCACTGAAGCTTTCTTT	CAWSGQGGTEAFF
TRBJ1-3	.	.	TRBV29-1	TGCAGCGTGGGGACATTAAACTCTGGAAACACCATATATTTT	CSVGTLNSGNTIYF
TRBJ1-2	few	.	TRBV15	TGTGCCACCAGCAGAGATACTGGGGCCTATGGCTACACCTTC	CATSRDTGAYGYTF